Shown below are 5 T cell receptor beta chains from a single sample sequenced in a study of blood T cell repertoires in COVID-19. The table came from immunoSEQ multiplex PCR; TCRdb's copy has only in-frame clones and leaves some out. This table has 410,000 or so clones, approximately 91% appearing once. Material for sequencing was peripheral blood. The source is a woman aged 40-49 years with COVID-19, enrolled during active disease.

CDR3 coding DNA: TGTGCCAGCAGTTTGAGGGCTAACTATGGCTACACCTTC. The encoded protein is CASSLRANYGYTF. The chain has TRBV12-3 or TRBV12-4 and TRBJ1-2; no definite D call. Trimming took 3 bases from V and 0 from J, leaving 5 bases between them. The CDR3 sequence is 13 residues long.

J is TRBJ2-3 and V is TRBV7-3; the match to TRBD2 covers 9 bases. V lost 5 bases, J lost 4 bases, and 7 bases stayed unmatched. The CDR3 is 15 residues long. The V gene's germline CDR1 is SGHTA and CDR2 FQGTGA. The DNA of the CDR3 is TGTGCCAGCAGCCTAGCGGGGAGGGCCGCAGATACGCAGTATTTT. The encoded protein is CASSLAGRAADTQYF.

The chain's CDR3 is CAISESGRRGDSPLHF. The DNA of the CDR3 is TGTGCCATCAGTGAGTCGGGACGGCGGGGGGATTCACCCCTCCACTTT. The chain carries TRBV10-3 and TRBJ1-6, with D perhaps matching TRBD1 (5 bases). Germline CDR1 ENHRY, CDR2 SYGVKD. This CDR3 contains 16 residues. Deletions cut 0 bases from V and 8 bases from J, with 14 bases between.

CDR3 coding DNA: TGCAGTGCTAGTCGGTCCCAGGGGTCGGATAATTCACCCCTCCACTTT. This gives the protein CSASRSQGSDNSPLHF. This chain connects TRBV20-1 to TRBJ1-6; weak D call: TRBD1 (6 bases). Germline values: CDR1 DFQATT, CDR2 SNEGSKA (reference sequence). The ends were cut back, 3 bases at V and 5 bases at J, with 17 bases in the middle. The CDR3 sequence is 16 residues long.

The J gene is TRBJ1-1, the V gene TRBV30; the D is unclear. This CDR3 is built from 16 residues. Germline CDR1 is GTSNPN and CDR2 is SVGIG (reference sequence). V shed 0 bases and J shed 1 base, with 15 bases lying between them. The CDR3 DNA follows: TGTGCCTGGAGTGTATTAATAGGACGGGAGAACACTGAAGCTTTCTTT. Translating it yields CAWSVLIGRENTEAFF.